Sequencing of this T cell receptor beta chain was carried out in a study of radiotherapy plus CTLA-4 blockade in lung cancer. This clone was picked up a small number of times. Sequenced by immunoSEQ multiplex PCR; TCRdb stores in-frame clones only, minus some. The repertoire holds tens of thousands of clones, with 80% to 90% as singletons. Trimming left V 6 bases short and J 1 base short, with 13 bases between. The CDR3 is made up of 15 amino acids. Germline V CDR1 and CDR2: MDHEN, SYDVKM. The sequence derives from a human donor with non-small cell lung cancer whose response to radiotherapy plus ipilimumab could not be evaluated. The starting material was peripheral blood, obtained from a patient treated with radiotherapy plus ipilimumab. The chain combines TRBV28 with TRBJ1-3; D unresolved. CDR3 loop: CASSPYSLSGNTIYF. The CDR3 nucleotides read TGTGCCAGCAGCCCGTACAGCCTATCTGGAAACACCATATATTTT.